This T cell receptor (beta chain) was sequenced for a study of T cell responses to AZD1222 COVID-19 vaccine. Study conclusions and caveats: The study reported that nearly half of spike-specific TCRs target unmutated variant regions.

This clone was counted once. Its antigen is not known. The length of the CDR3 is 16 residues. V lost 0 bases to trimming and J lost 2 bases, with 14 bases between them. CDR1 is SGHNT and CDR2 is YYREEE in the germline V gene (reference sequence). Sequenced by immunoSEQ multiplex PCR; TCRdb stores in-frame clones only, minus some. The sample has 130,000 to 150,000 clones; roughly nine tenths are singletons. The gene calls are TRBV5-4 and TRBJ2-5; D gene uncertain. The sequence was collected from an adult who received the AZD1222 COVID-19 vaccine. Source: peripheral blood, taken 28 days after the second AZD1222 dose. The CDR3 region has the DNA TGTGCCAGCAGCTTGGTTGGTATCGATCCTCAAGAGACCCAGTACTTC. Its translation: CASSLVGIDPQETQYF.